The 30 T cell receptor beta chains reported below all come from one sample, sequenced in a study of tumor and adjacent non-tumor tissue in lung cancer. No cell sorting was done before RNA was extracted from the tissue. Distant lung tissue was collected more than 3 cm away from the tumor edge. The library came from three nested PCR rounds adapted from ARM-PCR protocols. One entry per CDR3 protein, called by TCRdb with MiXCR from the multiplex PCR reads. This sample carries 65,000 to 85,000 distinct CDR3 sequences, more than 75% of them seen once, and the ten largest clones take 35% to 55%. The source material was distant non-tumor lung tissue. All receptors come from a man aged 60 to 75 with non-small cell lung cancer.

This clonotype appeared many times. The chain joins TRBV4-2 to TRBJ2-1; D is possibly TRBD1 (6 bases). The V gene's germline CDR1 is LGHNA and CDR2 YNFKEQ. This CDR3 contains 14 residues. The V end was cut by 0 bases, the J end by 6 bases, with 9 bases between. CDR3 nucleotide sequence: TGTGCCAGCAGCCAAGAGACAGGTAGCAATGAGCAGTTCTTC. Translated, it gives CASSQETGSNEQFF.

The V call is TRBV11-2, the J call TRBJ2-7, with 9 bases that match TRBD1. The CDR3 covers 12 residues. Germline CDR1 reads SGHAT; CDR2 reads FQNNGV. V was pared by 7 bases and J by 3 bases, with 1 base of the junction left unmatched. Written as DNA, the CDR3 is TGTGCCAGCACGGGACAGGGCTACGAGCAGTACTTC. Its protein product is CASTGQGYEQYF.

For this clonotype: This CDR3 fails to terminate in the conserved phenylalanine or tryptophan, so it likely reflects a read error. The V gene is TRBV28, the J gene TRBJ2-4; TRBD2 might be the D (5 bases). Germline V gene sequence: CDR1 MDHEN, CDR2 SYDVKM. This CDR3 spans 15 amino acids. The CDR3 is CASCLYPLAQNIQYS. The DNA for the CDR3 is TGTGCCAGCTGTTTATACCCCCTAGCCCAAAACATTCAGTACTCC.

V is TRBV11-1 and J is TRBJ1-1; D is undetermined. There are 13 residues in the CDR3. Trimming took 0 bases from V and 12 from J, leaving 14 bases between them. CDR1 is SGHAT, CDR2 FQDESV, per germline (reference sequence). The CDR3 bases are TGTGCCAGCAGCTTAGCGCCGGGAGCTGACCCTTTCTTT. The encoded protein is CASSLAPGADPFF.

In its sample, this clonotype was seen a few times. Being one base from a much bigger clone, this may be a read error. This chain uses TRBV20-1 with TRBJ2-1; 9 bases align to TRBD2. Germline V CDR1 and CDR2: DFQATT, SNEGSKA (reference sequence). This CDR3 has 16 residues. The CDR3 sequence: CNARDRAGLATNEQFF. CDR3 nucleotides: TGCAATGCTAGAGATCGGGCGGGACTAGCCACCAATGAGCAGTTCTTC.

Of note for this clonotype: One end of the junction is discordant with germline, which a read error may explain. The chain links TRBV20-1 to TRBJ2-7, with 12 bases matching TRBD1. The germline gives CDR1 DFQATT, CDR2 SNEGSKA (reference sequence). The CDR3 runs to 21 residues. The CDR3 DNA follows: TGCAGTGCTAGAGATATAACCCGGGACAGGGGGCGTGTACGAAGTAGGCACGAGCAGTATTTC. As protein: CSARDITRDRGRVRSRHEQYF.

Turning to this clonotype: One end of the junction does not line up with germline, which may come from a read error. The chain links TRBV5-4 to TRBJ2-3; D is perhaps TRBD1 or TRBD2 (7 bases each). This CDR3 spans 15 amino acids. CDR1 SGHNT and CDR2 YYREEE come from the germline V gene (reference sequence). CDR3 amino acids: CASNEGASGLDMQYF. The CDR3 nucleotides are TGTGCCAGCAACGAGGGGGCTAGCGGATTAGATATGCAGTATTTT.

In the case of this clonotype: At one end, the junction sequence differs from germline, possibly due to a read error. The V gene is TRBV6-1, the J gene TRBJ1-2; TRBD1 is a possible D gene (5 bases). The CDR3 extends over 12 amino acids. CDR1 is MNHNS and CDR2 is SASEGT in the germline V gene. Written as DNA, the CDR3 is TGTGCCATCACCCCAGGGAGTGTCGGCTACATCTTC. Translation gives CAITPGSVGYIF.

For this clonotype: The junction and the germline gene differ at one end; a read error may be behind it. The chain links TRBV28 to TRBJ1-6; D might be TRBD1 (5 bases). The germline CDR1 and CDR2 sequences are MDHEN and SYDVKM. The CDR3 is 13 residues long. In DNA form, the CDR3 reads TGTGCCAACAGTTCCTGGGGGGAGAAACCCCTCCACTTT. Translation gives CANSSWGEKPLHF. Supplemented by reference TRBV28 and TRBJ1-6, the full variable domain reads DVKVTQSSRYLVKRTGEKVFLECVQDMDHENMFWYRQDPGLGLRLIYFSYDVKMKEKGDIPEGYSVSREKKERFSLILESASTNQTSMYLCANSSWGEKPLHFGNGTRLTVT.

For this clonotype: The CDR3 end shows no conserved phenylalanine or tryptophan, and so a read error is likely. V is TRBV11-3 and J is TRBJ2-3; D might be TRBD2 (6 bases). CDR1 and CDR2 from the germline V gene are SGHNT and YENEEA. This CDR3 region has 17 residues. The DNA for the CDR3 is TGCGCCAGCAGCCCTACTAGCAGGAGGCCGATGTATGATACGCAGTATTAT. It yields the protein CASSPTSRRPMYDTQYY.

This CDR3 is CASSLRTSGNTGELFF. The CDR3 DNA sequence: TGTGCCAGCAGCTTAAGGACTAGCGGAAACACCGGGGAGCTGTTTTTT. V gene TRBV9 combines with J gene TRBJ2-2; 10 nucleotides agree with TRBD2. J gave up 2 bases and V 4 bases, and 5 bases lay outside the gene matches. CDR3 length equals 16 residues. The germline V gene has CDR1 SGDLS and CDR2 YYNGEE.

This clonotype has ten or more counts. The chain employs TRBV20-1 and TRBJ2-3; 15 bases match TRBD2. Germline values: CDR1 DFQATT, CDR2 SNEGSKA (reference sequence). The CDR3 consists of 15 residues. After removal of 6 bases from V and 6 bases from J, the junction contained 7 bases not matched to a gene. This CDR3 reads CSAGLAGGSGDTQYF. The DNA of the CDR3 is TGCAGTGCCGGACTAGCGGGAGGGTCGGGGGATACGCAGTATTTT.

In regard to this clonotype: A junction end diverges from the germline sequence, so it may reflect a read error. This rearrangement joins TRBV20-1 to TRBJ1-2; no clear D. Germline CDR1 is DFQATT and CDR2 is SNEGSKA (reference sequence). This CDR3 comprises 13 residues. The CDR3 DNA reads TGCAGTGCTAGAACAAGGACTAACTATGGCTTCACCTTC. It codes for CSARTRTNYGFTF.

On this clonotype itself: This may be a read error, as it is one base from a much larger clone. J is TRBJ2-2 and V is TRBV9; D remains unclear. The CDR3 consists of 16 residues. Germline-derived CDR1 and CDR2 are SGDLS and YYNGEE. The CDR3 DNA follows: TGTGCCAGCAGCGTTAGTGTGACGGATAACATCGGGGAGCTGTTTTTT. Its protein product is CASSVSVTDNIGELFF.

This clonotype was seen ten or more times. The V gene is TRBV28, the J gene TRBJ1-2, with 9 bases matching TRBD1. Germline lookup yields CDR1 MDHEN and CDR2 SYDVKM. V shed 8 bases and J 4 bases; nucleotides not matched to a gene: 8. The CDR3 runs to 14 residues. The CDR3 DNA reads as TGTGCCAGCCGACCGGACAGGGGTTTCTATGGCTACACCTTC. Translating gives CASRPDRGFYGYTF.

About this clonotype itself: Being one base from a much bigger clone, this may be a read error. The V gene is TRBV15, the J gene TRBJ2-2, with D possibly matching TRBD2 (5 bases). The CDR3 has 14 residues. Germline values: CDR1 LNHNV, CDR2 YYDKDF (reference sequence). The CDR3 DNA reads as TGTGCCACCAGCAGCGGGAAAGACACCGGGGAGCCGTTTTTT. Its translation is CATSSGKDTGEPFF.

CDR3 nucleotides: TGTGCCAGTAGTCCCTTACTCCAGGGGGTAACCACCGGGGAGCTGTTTTTT. This encodes CASSPLLQGVTTGELFF. The chain combines TRBV6-5 with TRBJ2-2; 7 bases agree with TRBD1. The CDR3 totals 17 residues. Trimming cost V 9 bases and J 4 bases; bases outside gene matches: 17. Germline CDR1 and CDR2: MNHEY and SVGAGI.

As regards this clonotype: One end of the junction does not line up with germline, which may come from a read error. The V gene is TRBV28, the J gene TRBJ2-4; D is ambiguous. The CDR3 contains 15 residues. The germline gives CDR1 MDHEN, CDR2 SYDVKM. The CDR3 is CASSLYSLAKNIQYF. The CDR3 nucleotides read TGTGCCAGCAGTTTATACTCCTTAGCCAAAAACATCCAGTACTTC.

As concerns this clonotype: A junction end diverges from the germline sequence, so it may reflect a read error. The chain couples TRBV7-8 to TRBJ2-7; D uncertain. Germline V CDR1 and CDR2: SGHVS, FQNEAQ. There are 14 residues in the CDR3. As DNA, the CDR3 is TGTGCCAACAGCTTATCTTCGCGGAAATACGAGCAGTATTTC. Encoded protein: CANSLSSRKYEQYF.

As for this clonotype: Compared with germline, one end of the junction differs, possibly owing to a read error. The CDR3, as DNA: TGCAGTGTTGAACCCGTCCGGACAGGGGAGTGGACTAAAGCTTTCTTT. Translating gives CSVEPVRTGEWTKAFF. The rearrangement uses TRBV29-1 and TRBJ1-1; 9 bases fit TRBD1. Germline assignment: CDR1 SQVTM and CDR2 ANQGSEA. This CDR3 contains 16 residues.

As regards this clonotype: An end of the junction does not agree with germline; a read error may underlie this. The V gene is TRBV28, the J gene TRBJ2-7; D gene unclear. Germline V gives CDR1 MDHEN, CDR2 SYDVKM. This CDR3 spans 15 amino acids. CDR3 DNA: TGTGCCAGCAGTTTATACGGCAGGCACCTCCTTGACCAGTATTTC. Translation gives CASSLYGRHLLDQYF.

As for this clonotype: The germline gene is not matched at one end of the junction; a read error may be the cause. The chain combines TRBV6-6 with TRBJ1-3; 8 bases line up with TRBD1. CDR3 size: 17 residues. Germline values: CDR1 MNHNY, CDR2 SVGAGI (reference sequence). The CDR3 sequence: CASSYSTGENRRKTIYF. CDR3 in DNA: TGTGCCAGCAGTTATTCGACAGGGGAGAACCGAAGAAAAACCATATATTTT.

In this sample, this clonotype turned up many times. The CDR3 reads CASSEGAQQYF. The DNA for the CDR3 is TGCGCCAGCAGTGAAGGAGCCCAACAGTACTTC. The rearrangement links TRBV10-2 to TRBJ2-5; D unresolved. This CDR3 has 11 amino acids. Between the trimmed V and J ends, which lost 3 bases and 11 bases, there was a span of 10 bases. Per germline, CDR1 WSHSY and CDR2 SAAADI.

The V and J genes are TRBV2 and TRBJ2-1; tentatively, D is TRBD2 (6 bases). From germline, CDR1 is SNHLY and CDR2 FYNNEI. V lost 7 bases and J 9 bases, leaving 16 bases between the germline ends. This CDR3 comprises 13 residues. Written as DNA, the CDR3 is TGTGCCAGCAATCCGCCGGGGGTTCCTGAGCAGTTCTTC. Its translation is CASNPPGVPEQFF.

With regard to this clonotype: The junction departs from germline at one end; a sequencing error may be responsible. J is TRBJ2-2 and V is TRBV29-1, with D perhaps TRBD2 (5 bases). The CDR3 has 13 amino acids. Germline lookup yields CDR1 SQVTM and CDR2 ANQGSEA. DNA for the CDR3: TGCAGAGTGCCCGGCAGTCTGACCGGGGAGCTCTTTTTT. Its protein is CRVPGSLTGELFF.

The chain carries TRBV6-1 and TRBJ1-2; TRBD1 matches 8 bases. J lost 0 bases, V lost 11 bases, and 11 bases had no gene match. Germline CDR1 reads MNHNS; CDR2 reads SASEGT. CDR3 size: 15 residues. This CDR3 reads CACEDRVDANYGYTF. DNA for the CDR3: TGTGCCTGTGAGGACAGGGTTGACGCTAACTATGGCTACACCTTC.

This clonotype was seen only once. An end of the junction does not agree with germline; a read error may underlie this. The gene calls are TRBV28 and TRBJ1-5; D gene ambiguous. The CDR3 consists of 14 residues. Germline assignment: CDR1 MDHEN and CDR2 SYDVKM. The CDR3 loop is CAGSRDGSNQPQHF. The CDR3 DNA sequence: TGTGCCGGCAGCCGTGACGGCAGCAATCAGCCCCAGCATTTT.

Note on this clonotype: Relative to the germline gene, one junction end is altered; a read error may explain this. V is TRBV29-1 and J is TRBJ2-5, with a weak D call TRBD2 (6 bases). The CDR3 spans 13 residues. Germline CDR1 is SQVTM and CDR2 is ANQGSEA. The CDR3 sequence: CNVAERYQGTQYF. CDR3 nucleotides: TGCAACGTAGCGGAGAGATACCAAGGGACCCAGTACTTC.

This clonotype has a handful of counts. The chain uses TRBV14 and TRBJ2-5; the match to TRBD2 covers 14 bases. CDR1 is SGHDN and CDR2 is FVKESK in the germline V gene. V shed 5 bases, J shed 2 bases, and the junction held 1 base outside the gene matches. CDR3 length equals 15 residues. The CDR3 spells CASSWTSGRQETQYF. CDR3 nucleotide sequence: TGTGCCAGCAGCTGGACTAGCGGGAGGCAAGAGACCCAGTACTTC.

Comments on this clonotype: Compared with germline, one end of the junction differs, possibly owing to a read error. The V gene is TRBV11-2, the J gene TRBJ1-2; D unclear. The CDR3 is 14 amino acids. Germline-derived CDR1 and CDR2 are SGHAT and FQNNGV. CDR3 DNA: TGTGCCAGCGGCAAACTCTCAGCTAACTATGGCTACGCCTTC. Its translation: CASGKLSANYGYAF.